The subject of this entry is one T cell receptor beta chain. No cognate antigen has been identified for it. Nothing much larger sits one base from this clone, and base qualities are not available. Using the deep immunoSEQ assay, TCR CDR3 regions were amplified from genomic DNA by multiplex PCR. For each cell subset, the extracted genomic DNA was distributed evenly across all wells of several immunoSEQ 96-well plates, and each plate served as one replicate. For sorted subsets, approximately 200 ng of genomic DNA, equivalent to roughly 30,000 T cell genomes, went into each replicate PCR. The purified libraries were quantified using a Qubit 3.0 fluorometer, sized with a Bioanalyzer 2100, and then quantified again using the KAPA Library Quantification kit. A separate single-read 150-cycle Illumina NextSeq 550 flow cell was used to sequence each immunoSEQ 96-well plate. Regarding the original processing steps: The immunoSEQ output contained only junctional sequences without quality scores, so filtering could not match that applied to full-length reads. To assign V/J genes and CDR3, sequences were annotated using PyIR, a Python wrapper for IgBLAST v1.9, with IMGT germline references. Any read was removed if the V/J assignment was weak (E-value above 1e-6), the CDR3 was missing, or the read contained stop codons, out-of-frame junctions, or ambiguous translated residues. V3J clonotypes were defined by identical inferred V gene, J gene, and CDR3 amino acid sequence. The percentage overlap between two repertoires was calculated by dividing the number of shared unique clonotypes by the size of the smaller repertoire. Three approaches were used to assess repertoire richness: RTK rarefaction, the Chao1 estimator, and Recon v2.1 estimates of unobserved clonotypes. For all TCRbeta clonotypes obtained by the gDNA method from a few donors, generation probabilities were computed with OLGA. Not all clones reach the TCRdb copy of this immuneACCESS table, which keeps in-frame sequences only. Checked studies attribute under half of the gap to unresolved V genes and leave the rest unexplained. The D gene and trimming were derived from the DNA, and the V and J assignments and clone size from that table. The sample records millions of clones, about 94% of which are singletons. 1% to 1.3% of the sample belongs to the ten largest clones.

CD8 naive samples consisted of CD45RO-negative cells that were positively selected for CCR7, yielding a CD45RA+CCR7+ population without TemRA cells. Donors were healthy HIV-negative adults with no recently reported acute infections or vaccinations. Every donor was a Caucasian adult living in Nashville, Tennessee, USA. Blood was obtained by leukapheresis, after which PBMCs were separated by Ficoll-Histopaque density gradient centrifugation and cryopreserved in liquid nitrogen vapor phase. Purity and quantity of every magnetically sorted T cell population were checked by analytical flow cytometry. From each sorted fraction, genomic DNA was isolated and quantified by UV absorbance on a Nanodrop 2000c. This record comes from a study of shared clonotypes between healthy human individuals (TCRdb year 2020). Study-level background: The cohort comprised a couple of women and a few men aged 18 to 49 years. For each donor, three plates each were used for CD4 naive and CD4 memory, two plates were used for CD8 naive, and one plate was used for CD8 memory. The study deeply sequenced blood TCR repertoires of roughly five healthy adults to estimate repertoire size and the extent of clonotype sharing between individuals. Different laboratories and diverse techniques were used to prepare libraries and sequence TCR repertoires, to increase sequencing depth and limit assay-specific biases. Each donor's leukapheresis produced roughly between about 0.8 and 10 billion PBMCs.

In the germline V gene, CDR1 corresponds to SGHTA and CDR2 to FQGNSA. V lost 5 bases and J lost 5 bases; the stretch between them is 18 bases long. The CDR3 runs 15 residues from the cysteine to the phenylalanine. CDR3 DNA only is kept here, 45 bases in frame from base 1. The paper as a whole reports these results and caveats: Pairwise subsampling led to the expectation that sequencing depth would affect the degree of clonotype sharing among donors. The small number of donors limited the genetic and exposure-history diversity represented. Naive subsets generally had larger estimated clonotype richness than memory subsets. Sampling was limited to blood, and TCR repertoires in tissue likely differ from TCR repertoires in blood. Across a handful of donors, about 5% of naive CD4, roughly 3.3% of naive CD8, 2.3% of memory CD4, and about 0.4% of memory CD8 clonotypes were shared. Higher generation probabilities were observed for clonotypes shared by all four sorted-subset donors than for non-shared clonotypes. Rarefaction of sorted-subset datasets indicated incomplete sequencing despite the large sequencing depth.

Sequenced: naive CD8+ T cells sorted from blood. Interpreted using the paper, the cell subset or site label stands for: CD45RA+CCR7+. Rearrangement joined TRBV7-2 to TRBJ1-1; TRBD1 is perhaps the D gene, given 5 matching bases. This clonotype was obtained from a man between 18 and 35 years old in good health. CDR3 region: CASSPPRGGRTEAFF. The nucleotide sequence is TGTGCCAGCAGCCCCCCTCGGGGGGGGAGGACTGAAGCTTTCTTT.